Presented here are 9 T cell receptor beta chains from one specimen sequenced in a study of T cell repertoires and Cas9 in healthy adults. Profiled with immunoSEQ multiplex PCR; TCRdb holds only in-frame clones, not every one. There are around 20,000 clones in the sample; 91% occur only once, and around 1.5% lies in the top ten. Sequenced input: CD4+ effector T cells (CD127+, CD25-, CD137-, CD154-) from PBMCs; culture status not recorded. These receptors came from a human donor in good health.

The chain recombines TRBV7-8 with TRBJ2-7; the match to TRBD2 covers 8 bases. Unmatched junction bases numbered 2, after V lost 2 bases and J lost 2 bases. Germline CDR1 reads SGHVS; CDR2 reads FQNEAQ. The CDR3 is 14 amino acids. The CDR3 spells CASSLSRGAYEQYF. The CDR3 DNA is TGTGCCAGCAGCTTATCGCGGGGGGCCTACGAGCAGTACTTC. The whole variable domain, remainder taken from reference TRBV7-8 and TRBJ2-7, is GAGVSQSPRYKVAKRGQDVALRCDPISGHVSLFWYQQALGQGPEFLTYFQNEAQLDKSGLPSDRFFAERPEGSVSTLKIQRTQQEDSAVYLCASSLSRGAYEQYFGPGTRLTVT.

The rearrangement uses TRBV9 and TRBJ1-3; D is perhaps TRBD1 (5 bases). Germline-derived CDR1 and CDR2 are SGDLS and YYNGEE. V dropped 5 bases and J dropped 0 bases, with 15 bases sitting between them. The CDR3 is 16 amino acids. CDR3 nucleotide sequence: TGTGCCAGCAGTGCAACAGGTGCCTTCTCTGGAAACACCATATATTTT. Translation gives CASSATGAFSGNTIYF. Drawing the rest from reference TRBV9 and TRBJ1-3, the complete variable domain is DSGVTQTPKHLITATGQRVTLRCSPRSGDLSVYWYQQSLDQGLQFLIQYYNGEERAKGNILERFSAQQFPDLHSELNLSSLELGDSALYFCASSATGAFSGNTIYFGEGSWLTVV.

V and J are TRBV28 and TRBJ2-7, with 9 bases aligning to TRBD1. V was clipped by 3 bases and J by 5 bases; unmatched bases: 8. Germline CDR1 and CDR2: MDHEN and SYDVKM. CDR3 length: 15 amino acids. The CDR3, as DNA: TGTGCCAGCAGTTTCCGGGACAGGGCTCTCCACGAGCAGTACTTC. Translating it yields CASSFRDRALHEQYF.

CDR3 region: CASSTPGIYSSPLHF. The CDR3 coding sequence is TGTGCCAGCAGTACGCCTGGCATCTACAGTTCACCCCTCCACTTT. The genes are TRBV27 and TRBJ1-6; D unclear. CDR3 length: 15 residues. From germline, CDR1 is MNHEY and CDR2 SMNVEV (reference sequence). Trimming shortened V by 5 bases and J by 9 bases, and 17 bases separated the two germline ends.

The J gene is TRBJ1-4, the V gene TRBV5-8; D is uncertain. Germline CDR1 and CDR2: SGHTS and YDEGEE. The CDR3 loop spans 13 amino acids. Trimming pared 4 bases from V and 5 bases from J, leaving 9 bases between. DNA of the CDR3: TGTGCCAGCAGCCCCCTAAAGAATGAAAAACTGTTTTTT. Its protein is CASSPLKNEKLFF.

V gene TRBV4-1 combines with J gene TRBJ1-2, with a tentative D call TRBD1 (6 bases). This CDR3 is built from 17 residues. V gave up 4 bases and J gave up 1 base, with 19 bases separating them. The germline V gene has CDR1 MGHRA and CDR2 YSYEKL. The CDR3 bases are TGCGCCAGCAGCCCAGAGGGGGGGCCCCTGATTAACTATGGCTACACCTTC. This sequence encodes CASSPEGGPLINYGYTF.

The gene calls are TRBV19 and TRBJ1-5; no definite D call. The CDR3 contains 15 residues. The germline V and J ends were trimmed by 0 bases and 1 base, with 7 bases remaining between them. Germline loops: CDR1 LNHDA, CDR2 SQIVND (reference sequence). The CDR3 DNA follows: TGTGCCAGTAGTATAGATCCGATGAGCAATCAGCCCCAGCATTTT. It translates to CASSIDPMSNQPQHF.

V and J are TRBV7-8 and TRBJ1-1; 7 bases line up with TRBD1. The CDR3 has 14 residues. V shed 6 bases and J 1 base; nucleotides not matched to a gene: 5. In germline, CDR1 is SGHVS, CDR2 FQNEAQ. Here the CDR3 reads CASRAGQTNTEAFF. The CDR3 DNA reads TGTGCCAGCAGAGCGGGACAGACGAACACTGAAGCTTTCTTT.

The chain couples TRBV15 to TRBJ1-1; no firm D call. Trimming cost V 7 bases and J 6 bases, with 9 bases left between them. The CDR3 is made up of 11 amino acids. Germline values: CDR1 LNHNV, CDR2 YYDKDF (reference sequence). CDR3 protein: CATTKEAEAFF. The CDR3 bases are TGTGCCACCACCAAGGAGGCTGAAGCTTTCTTT.